The rows below give T cell receptor beta chains drawn from one sample of a study of T cells in localized non-small cell lung cancer. Libraries were prepared by immunoSEQ multiplex PCR; TCRdb keeps only in-frame clonotypes and omits some of them. The sample shows about 40,000 clones, 85% to 90% of them seen only once. This specimen consisted of peripheral blood, obtained before any cancer treatment. The receptors come from a man between 18 and 49 years old with stage I lung adenocarcinoma. The CDR3 runs from the conserved cysteine through the conserved F or W. The D gene is left open where the match is weak. Where a row states a size, it is once, few, many or the class of an expanded clone; other rows omit it.

-,-,TRBJ1-1,TRBV7-9,TGTGCCAGCAGCGGAGCGATCGGGGGGAACACTGAAGCTTTCTTT,CASSGAIGGNTEAFF
-,once,TRBJ1-2,TRBV9,TGTGCCAGCAGCGTACAGGAGGGTCGAGGCTACACCTTC,CASSVQEGRGYTF
TRBD1,-,TRBJ1-2,TRBV5-6,TGTGCCAGCCCCTCTAAGGGAGGACAGGCATCTAACTATGGCTACACCTTC,CASPSKGGQASNYGYTF
TRBD1,-,TRBJ1-1,TRBV4-2,TGTGCCAGCAGCCAAACCGGGACAGAGAACACTGAAGCTTTCTTT,CASSQTGTENTEAFF
TRBD1,-,TRBJ2-5,TRBV5-4,TGTGCCAGCAGCTCGAGGACAGGCCAAGAGACCCAGTACTTC,CASSSRTGQETQYF
-,-,TRBJ1-1,TRBV14,TGTGCCAGCAGGGCACCTACAGGGAGGCCTGAAGCTTTCTTT,CASRAPTGRPEAFF
-,-,TRBJ2-2,TRBV19,TGTGCCAGTAGTAATCAGTTCACCGGGGAGCTGTTTTTT,CASSNQFTGELFF
-,-,TRBJ1-2,TRBV27,TGTGCCAGCAGTAAAAACAGGGAATTTCATGGCTACACCTTC,CASSKNREFHGYTF
-,-,TRBJ1-2,TRBV4-3,TGCGCCAGCAGCCAAGGGGGGGGCTTGGGCTATGGCTACACCTTC,CASSQGGGLGYGYTF
-,few,TRBJ1-1,TRBV7-2,TGTGCCAGCAGCCAGGGACACCAGAACACTGAAGCTTTCTTT,CASSQGHQNTEAFF
TRBD2,-,TRBJ2-3,TRBV9,TGTGCCAGCAGCACCCCGGGAGGGCGAAAAGATACGCAGTATTTT,CASSTPGGRKDTQYF
-,-,TRBJ1-2,TRBV30,TGTGCCTGGAGTGTAGATCTTCGGACGACCTATGGCTACACCTTC,CAWSVDLRTTYGYTF
TRBD1,-,TRBJ1-5,TRBV10-3,TGTGCCACAACCGGGACAGGGGCCCGCAATCAGCCCCAGCATTTT,CATTGTGARNQPQHF
TRBD1,few,TRBJ1-2,TRBV7-9,TGTGCCAGCAGCGCTAACCAGGGGGGCTATGGCTACACCTTC,CASSANQGGYGYTF
-,-,TRBJ1-1,TRBV4-1,TGCGCCAGCAGCCAAGGAGGGGCGAACACTGAAGCTTTCTTT,CASSQGGANTEAFF
TRBD1,-,TRBJ2-7,TRBV7-6,TGTGCCAGCAGCTTAGACAGGGGGCCCTACGAGCAGTACTTC,CASSLDRGPYEQYF
TRBD2,-,TRBJ2-7,TRBV19,TGTGCCAGTAGTATAGAGGGGGGGACCCTCTCCTACGAGCAGTACTTC,CASSIEGGTLSYEQYF
-,-,TRBJ2-7,TRBV6-6,TGTGCCAGCAGCAGCCAATCGGGCAACGAGCAGTACTTC,CASSSQSGNEQYF
TRBD2,-,TRBJ2-1,TRBV7-6,TGTGCCAGCAGCTACCTCTCCGGCCTAGCGGGGGGTAATGAGCAGTTCTTC,CASSYLSGLAGGNEQFF
-,-,TRBJ1-6,TRBV27,TGTGCCAGCAGCTATAGGGGGGGCGCACCCCTCCACTTT,CASSYRGGAPLHF
TRBD1,-,TRBJ1-1,TRBV4-2,TGTGCCAGCAGCCAAGATTGGGACAGGGATGCTTTCTTT,CASSQDWDRDAFF
-,-,TRBJ2-2,TRBV14,TGTGCCAGCAGCCGGACTACGTTCACCGGGGAGCTGTTTTTT,CASSRTTFTGELFF
-,few,TRBJ2-5,TRBV6-5,TGTGCCAGCAGTTACTCGGGGAATAAAGAGACCCAGTACTTC,CASSYSGNKETQYF
TRBD1,-,TRBJ2-2,TRBV6-6,TGTGCCAGCAGTTACTCTAGGACAGGGCCCACCGGGGAGCTGTTTTTT,CASSYSRTGPTGELFF